This TCR beta chain was found in a study of cytomegalovirus exposure and HLA in healthy donors. Primers included in the PCR were 60 Vbeta and 13 Jbeta primers. The table came from immunoSEQ multiplex PCR; TCRdb's copy has only in-frame clones and leaves some out. The sample includes fewer than 200,000 clones, roughly nine tenths seen only once; the top ten take 0.2% to 0.3%. In the case of this clone: What it binds is not known.

Germline V gene sequence: CDR1 SGHRS, CDR2 YFSETQ. This CDR3 contains 17 residues. V was trimmed by 1 base and J by 0 bases, leaving 15 bases between them. General observations from the study: Accounts indicate the classifier identified cytomegalovirus status with strong specificity and sensitivity. TCR beta V- and J-gene trimming, according to a later analysis, was linked to a missense DCLRE1C variant.

The TCR originated in a girl less than two years old in good health and CMV-seronegative. The gene calls are TRBV5-1 and TRBJ2-3; no definite D call. Sequenced: PBMCs. CDR3 region: CASSLKMTSSSTDTQYF. In DNA, the CDR3 is TGCGCCAGCAGCTTGAAAATGACTTCGTCTAGCACAGATACGCAGTATTTT.